This T cell receptor (beta chain) was recorded in a study of blood T cell dynamics during melanoma immunotherapy. Points from the study as a whole: It remained unknown if the driving T cell clones were melanoma-specific. PBMC repertoires of eventual disease-control patients split at W3 into clonality or diversity gains.

As for time point: week 3, after first cycle of checkpoint inhibitor. Patients with prior systemic cancer treatment, concomitant immunosuppressants, or other active malignancies were excluded. The ends were cut back, 6 bases at V and 0 bases at J, with 8 bases in the middle. CDR1 and CDR2 (germline): MNHNY, SVGAGI (reference sequence). The CDR3 contains 13 residues. As concerns this clone: The target antigen is unknown.

Only in-frame clones appear in the TCRdb table, and some are missing; sequencing was by immunoSEQ multiplex PCR. The data show 4,500 to 6,000 clones, approximately 84% seen once. The chain couples TRBV6-6 to TRBJ1-1; tentative D call: TRBD1 (6 bases). The sequence was collected from a human donor with melanoma. The specimen comprised blood, sampled from a patient treated with checkpoint blockade. The CDR3 DNA is TGTGCCAGCAGAAGGGGGTTGAACACTGAAGCTTTCTTT. Its protein product is CASRRGLNTEAFF.